This TCR beta chain is drawn from a study of cytomegalovirus exposure and HLA in healthy donors. Notes on the study in general: What was likely a sequencing artifact was a cluster of highly shared sequence variants. In a later analysis, common viral pathogens appeared linked to several of the most significant clusters.

CDR1 and CDR2 from the germline V gene are PRHDT and FYEKMQ (reference sequence). The CDR3 length is 12 residues. V lost 0 bases, J lost 5 bases, and 4 bases lay in between. This PCR relied on a set of 60 Vbeta primers and 13 Jbeta primers. Here immunoSEQ multiplex PCR was the method, and the copy in TCRdb shows in-frame clones only, minus some. The sample shows 150,000 to 200,000 clones, around 83% of them seen only once. With regard to this clone: The antigen is not known.

The chain links TRBV13 to TRBJ1-1; no clear D gene. The receptor was derived from a woman aged 18 to 35 in good health and CMV-seronegative. Sequenced material: PBMCs. The CDR3 bases are TGTGCCAGCAGCTTAGGGGAGACTGAAGCTTTCTTT. This translates into CASSLGETEAFF.